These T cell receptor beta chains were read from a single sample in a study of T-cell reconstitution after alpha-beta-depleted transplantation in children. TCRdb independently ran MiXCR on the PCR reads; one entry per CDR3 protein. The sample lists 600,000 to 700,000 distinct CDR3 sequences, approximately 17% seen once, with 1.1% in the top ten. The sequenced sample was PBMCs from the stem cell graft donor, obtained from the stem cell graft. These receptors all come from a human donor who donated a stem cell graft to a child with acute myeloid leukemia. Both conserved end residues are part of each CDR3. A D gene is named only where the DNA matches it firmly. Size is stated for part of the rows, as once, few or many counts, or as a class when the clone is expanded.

CDR3: CSAVEGGQAFF
DNA: TGCAGTGCCGTGGAGGGGGGGCAAGCTTTCTTT
D: .
size: many
J: TRBJ1-1
V: TRBV20-1

CDR3: CASSSPISLAKNIQYF
DNA: TGTGCCAGCAGCTCCCCTATTTCTCTAGCCAAAAACATTCAGTACTTC
D: .
size: .
J: TRBJ2-4
V: TRBV5-5

CDR3: CASSYSTGVTEAFF
DNA: TGTGCCAGCAGTTACTCGACAGGAGTCACTGAAGCTTTCTTT
D: .
size: .
J: TRBJ1-1
V: TRBV6-2/TRBV6-3

CDR3: CASSNGPGNEQFF
DNA: TGTGCCAGCAGTAACGGGCCTGGGAATGAGCAGTTCTTC
D: .
size: many
J: TRBJ2-1
V: TRBV6-5

CDR3: CSARYGGNQPQHF
DNA: TGCAGTGCTAGATACGGGGGCAATCAGCCCCAGCATTTT
D: .
size: .
J: TRBJ1-5
V: TRBV20-1

CDR3: CASSIVAGAGNEQFF
DNA: TGTGCCAGCAGCATAGTTGCAGGGGCTGGCAATGAGCAGTTCTTC
D: .
size: few
J: TRBJ2-1
V: TRBV7-2

CDR3: CASSHRGGADGELFF
DNA: TGCGCCAGCAGCCACCGCGGAGGGGCGGACGGGGAGCTGTTTTTT
D: .
size: few
J: TRBJ2-2
V: TRBV4-3

CDR3: CASSPRVGFPSYGYTF
DNA: TGTGCCAGCAGCCCGAGAGTGGGTTTTCCCTCGTATGGCTACACCTTC
D: .
size: .
J: TRBJ1-2
V: TRBV7-9

CDR3: CSVVRDRVDEQFF
DNA: TGCAGCGTTGTAAGAGACAGGGTCGATGAGCAGTTCTTC
D: TRBD1
size: many
J: TRBJ2-1
V: TRBV29-1

CDR3: CASSLSGQGAAGELFF
DNA: TGTGCCAGCAGCTTATCAGGACAGGGGGCTGCTGGGGAGCTGTTTTTT
D: TRBD1
size: .
J: TRBJ2-2
V: TRBV7-7

CDR3: CASSLSREGGFYEQYF
DNA: TGTGCCAGCAGTTTATCGAGGGAAGGGGGGTTCTACGAGCAGTACTTC
D: .
size: .
J: TRBJ2-7
V: TRBV27

CDR3: CASSPLDSNNEQFF
DNA: TGTGCCAGCTCACCACTTGACAGTAACAATGAGCAGTTCTTC
D: .
size: .
J: TRBJ2-1
V: TRBV18

CDR3: CAWTGSGVITDTQYF
DNA: TGTGCCTGGACCGGGAGCGGGGTGATCACAGATACGCAGTATTTT
D: TRBD2
size: .
J: TRBJ2-3
V: TRBV30

CDR3: CSASDRTANYGYTF
DNA: TGCAGTGCTTCCGACCGAACCGCTAACTATGGCTACACCTTC
D: .
size: many
J: TRBJ1-2
V: TRBV20-1

CDR3: CASTLAAVLGQFF
DNA: TGTGCCAGCACCCTCGCGGCGGTCCTTGGGCAGTTCTTC
D: .
size: .
J: TRBJ2-1
V: TRBV12-3/TRBV12-4

CDR3: CASSLGVVRGNQPQHF
DNA: TGTGCCAGCAGCTTAGGAGTGGTCAGGGGCAATCAGCCCCAGCATTTT
D: .
size: few
J: TRBJ1-5
V: TRBV7-9

CDR3: CASSLEGQKETQYF
DNA: TGTGCCAGCAGCTTAGAGGGACAGAAAGAGACCCAGTACTTC
D: TRBD1
size: few
J: TRBJ2-5
V: TRBV7-9

CDR3: CAVPGGEGIRSQYF
DNA: TGTGCCGTTCCAGGGGGCGAAGGTATCCGGTCGCAGTATTTT
D: TRBD1
size: .
J: TRBJ2-3
V: TRBV28

CDR3: CASNPFRDRGLHRAGELFF
DNA: TGTGCCAGCAATCCTTTTCGGGACAGGGGGCTACATAGGGCCGGGGAGCTGTTTTTT
D: TRBD1
size: few
J: TRBJ2-2
V: TRBV12-3/TRBV12-4

CDR3: CATGRDRGREQFF
DNA: TGTGCCACCGGCCGGGACAGGGGGAGGGAGCAGTTCTTC
D: TRBD1
size: few
J: TRBJ2-1
V: TRBV24-1

CDR3: CASSPRAPGNTIYF
DNA: TGTGCCAGCAGTCCAAGGGCGCCTGGAAACACCATATATTTT
D: .
size: many
J: TRBJ1-3
V: TRBV12-3/TRBV12-4

CDR3: CSVPRPGRNYEQYF
DNA: TGCAGCGTCCCGAGACCGGGACGGAACTACGAGCAGTACTTC
D: .
size: many
J: TRBJ2-7
V: TRBV29-1

CDR3: CASSWTAASMNEKLFF
DNA: TGTGCCAGCAGCTGGACAGCGGCCTCGATGAATGAAAAACTGTTTTTT
D: .
size: many
J: TRBJ1-4
V: TRBV7-8

CDR3: CASSTPGSVETQYF
DNA: TGTGCCAGCTCAACCCCGGGGAGTGTGGAGACCCAGTACTTC
D: .
size: .
J: TRBJ2-5
V: TRBV27

CDR3: CASSQGSGFETQYF
DNA: TGCGCCAGCAGCCAAGGATCAGGGTTCGAGACCCAGTACTTC
D: .
size: many
J: TRBJ2-5
V: TRBV4-3

CDR3: CASSPEGGPNEQFF
DNA: TGTGCCAGCAGCCCGGAGGGGGGACCAAATGAGCAGTTCTTC
D: .
size: .
J: TRBJ2-1
V: TRBV7-9

CDR3: CASSGPQGRAEKLFF
DNA: TGTGCCAGCAGCGGCCCACAGGGGAGGGCTGAAAAACTGTTTTTT
D: TRBD1
size: .
J: TRBJ1-4
V: TRBV9

CDR3: CSVEAVYSGANVLTF
DNA: TGCAGCGTTGAAGCTGTCTACTCTGGGGCCAACGTCCTGACTTTC
D: .
size: many
J: TRBJ2-6
V: TRBV29-1

CDR3: CSVVPASDTQYF
DNA: TGCAGCGTTGTGCCCGCGTCGGATACGCAGTATTTT
D: .
size: many
J: TRBJ2-3
V: TRBV29-1

CDR3: CASSFYTGSTDTQYF
DNA: TGTGCCAGCAGTTTCTATACAGGGAGCACAGATACGCAGTATTTT
D: .
size: few
J: TRBJ2-3
V: TRBV27

CDR3: CASKMSWGGQETQYF
DNA: TGTGCCAGCAAAATGTCGTGGGGGGGCCAAGAGACCCAGTACTTC
D: TRBD2
size: few
J: TRBJ2-5
V: TRBV28